Here is one T cell receptor beta chain with its context. Profiled with immunoSEQ multiplex PCR; TCRdb holds only in-frame clones, not every one. The sample has 200,000 or so clones, 80% to 85% seen once. This sample is part of a study of blood T cell repertoires in COVID-19. The CDR3 length is 16 residues. The V segment lost 5 bases and the J segment 5 bases; nucleotides outside the gene matches: 12. Per the germline V gene, CDR1 is SGHAT and CDR2 is FQNNGV. Sequenced material: PBMCs or T cells enriched from blood (not recorded which). This receptor was obtained from a man aged 35-49 years who had recovered from COVID-19. The V and J genes are TRBV11-2 and TRBJ2-5; 9 bases fit TRBD1. CDR3: CASSHPAGTGSETQYF. The CDR3 coding sequence is TGTGCCAGCAGCCATCCAGCCGGGACAGGGAGCGAGACCCAGTACTTC.